This T cell receptor beta chain was identified during a study of cytomegalovirus exposure and HLA in healthy donors. Study-level findings and limits: Exclusion applied to some V segments, including TRBV6-2 and TRBV6-3, as they were indistinguishable. Analyzed later, most CMV-associated TCR beta chains appeared HLA-restricted. In a later analysis, a missense DCLRE1C variant was linked to TCR beta V- and J-gene trimming. There were some public TCRs occurring in many donors, but most TCR sequences were rare.

This PCR relied on a set of 60 Vbeta primers and 13 Jbeta primers. Measured with immunoSEQ multiplex PCR; TCRdb has only the in-frame clones, and not every one. The table lists around 250,000 clones, about 93% of them singletons. In the case of this clone: Its matching antigen is unknown.

The CDR3 consists of 16 residues. Germline V gives CDR1 LGHNA, CDR2 YNFKEQ. V was cut by 0 bases and J by 1 base, with 9 bases left in between. The receptor's source is a girl aged 2-10 years in good health and CMV-seronegative. What was sequenced was PBMCs. The chain is built from TRBV4-2 and TRBJ2-2; maybe TRBD1 (5 bases). Here the CDR3 reads CASSQDGAGNTGELFF. The DNA for the CDR3 is TGTGCCAGCAGCCAAGATGGGGCAGGGAACACCGGGGAGCTGTTTTTT.